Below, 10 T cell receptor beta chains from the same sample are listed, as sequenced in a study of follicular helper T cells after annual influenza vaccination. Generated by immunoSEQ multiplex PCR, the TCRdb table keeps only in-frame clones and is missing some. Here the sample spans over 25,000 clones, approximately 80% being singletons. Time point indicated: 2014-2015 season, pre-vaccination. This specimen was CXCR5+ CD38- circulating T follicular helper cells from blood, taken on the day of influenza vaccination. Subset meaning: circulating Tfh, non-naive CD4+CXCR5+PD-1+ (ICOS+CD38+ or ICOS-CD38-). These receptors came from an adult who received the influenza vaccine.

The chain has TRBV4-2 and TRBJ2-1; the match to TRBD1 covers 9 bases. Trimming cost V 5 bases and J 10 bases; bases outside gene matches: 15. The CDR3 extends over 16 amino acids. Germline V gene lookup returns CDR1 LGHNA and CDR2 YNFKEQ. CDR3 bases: TGTGCCAGCAGCGAACCTTCGGGACAGGGCCGTCGGGAGCAGTTCTTC. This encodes CASSEPSGQGRREQFF.

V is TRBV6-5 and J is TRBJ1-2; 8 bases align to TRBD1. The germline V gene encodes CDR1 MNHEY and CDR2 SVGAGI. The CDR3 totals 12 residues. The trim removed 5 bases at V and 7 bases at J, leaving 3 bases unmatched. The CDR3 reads CASSQGATGYTF. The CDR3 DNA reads TGTGCCAGCAGTCAGGGGGCGACTGGCTACACCTTC.

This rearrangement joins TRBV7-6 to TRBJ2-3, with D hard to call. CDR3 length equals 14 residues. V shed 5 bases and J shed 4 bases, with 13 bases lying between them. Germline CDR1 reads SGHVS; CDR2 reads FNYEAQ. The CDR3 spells CASSLVRVADTQYF. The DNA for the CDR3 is TGTGCCAGCAGCCTTGTTCGGGTAGCAGATACGCAGTATTTT.

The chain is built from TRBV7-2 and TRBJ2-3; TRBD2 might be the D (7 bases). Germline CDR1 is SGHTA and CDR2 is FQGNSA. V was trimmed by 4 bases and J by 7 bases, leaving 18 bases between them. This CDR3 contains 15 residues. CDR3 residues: CASSWGGRELNTQYF. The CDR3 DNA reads TGTGCCAGCAGCTGGGGGGGGCGGGAGTTGAATACGCAGTATTTT. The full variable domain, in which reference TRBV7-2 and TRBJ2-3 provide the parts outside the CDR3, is GAGVSQSPSNKVTEKGKDVELRCDPISGHTALYWYRQSLGQGLEFLIYFQGNSAPDKSGLPSDRFSAERTGGSVSTLTIQRTQQEDSAVYLCASSWGGRELNTQYFGPGTRLTVL.

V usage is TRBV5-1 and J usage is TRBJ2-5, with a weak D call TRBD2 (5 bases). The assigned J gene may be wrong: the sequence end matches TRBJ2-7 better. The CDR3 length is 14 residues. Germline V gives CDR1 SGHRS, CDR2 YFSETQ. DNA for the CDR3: TGCGCCAGCCGAGGTACGGGATTTACTTACGAGCAGTACTTC. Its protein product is CASRGTGFTYEQYF.

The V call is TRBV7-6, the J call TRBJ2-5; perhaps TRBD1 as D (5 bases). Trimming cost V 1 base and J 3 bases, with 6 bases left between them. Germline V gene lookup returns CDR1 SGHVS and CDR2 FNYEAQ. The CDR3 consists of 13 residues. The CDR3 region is CASSLEGKETQYF. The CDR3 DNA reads TGTGCCAGCAGCTTAGAGGGGAAAGAGACCCAGTACTTC.

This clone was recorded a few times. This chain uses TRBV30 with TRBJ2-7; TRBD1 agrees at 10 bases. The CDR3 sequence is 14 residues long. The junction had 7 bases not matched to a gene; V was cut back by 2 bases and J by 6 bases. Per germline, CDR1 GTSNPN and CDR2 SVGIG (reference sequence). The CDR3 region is CAWSTGTGDLEQYF. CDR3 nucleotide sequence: TGTGCCTGGAGTACCGGGACAGGGGACCTCGAGCAGTACTTC.

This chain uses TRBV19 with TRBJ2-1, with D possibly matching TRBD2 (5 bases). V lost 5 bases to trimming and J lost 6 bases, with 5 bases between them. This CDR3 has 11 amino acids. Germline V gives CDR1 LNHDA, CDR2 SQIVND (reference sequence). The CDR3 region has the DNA TGTGCCAGTAGTCGGGGCAATGAGCAGTTCTTC. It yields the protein CASSRGNEQFF. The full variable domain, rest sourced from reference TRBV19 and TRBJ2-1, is DGGITQSPKYLFRKEGQNVTLSCEQNLNHDAMYWYRQDPGQGLRLIYYSQIVNDFQKGDIAEGYSVSREKKESFPLTVTSAQKNPTAFYLCASSRGNEQFFGPGTRLTVL.

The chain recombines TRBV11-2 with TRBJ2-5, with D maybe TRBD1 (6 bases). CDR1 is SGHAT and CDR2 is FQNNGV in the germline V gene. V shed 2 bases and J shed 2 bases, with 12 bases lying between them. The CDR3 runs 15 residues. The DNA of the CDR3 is TGTGCCAGCAGCTTACAGGGGACGAGGCAAGAGACCCAGTACTTC. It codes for CASSLQGTRQETQYF.

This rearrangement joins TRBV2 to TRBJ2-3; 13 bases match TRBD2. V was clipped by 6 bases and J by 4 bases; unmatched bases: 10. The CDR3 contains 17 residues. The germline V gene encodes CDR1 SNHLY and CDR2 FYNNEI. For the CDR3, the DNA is TGTGCCAGCAGACAGACGCGACTAGCGGGGGGTCCAGATACGCAGTATTTT. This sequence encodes CASRQTRLAGGPDTQYF.